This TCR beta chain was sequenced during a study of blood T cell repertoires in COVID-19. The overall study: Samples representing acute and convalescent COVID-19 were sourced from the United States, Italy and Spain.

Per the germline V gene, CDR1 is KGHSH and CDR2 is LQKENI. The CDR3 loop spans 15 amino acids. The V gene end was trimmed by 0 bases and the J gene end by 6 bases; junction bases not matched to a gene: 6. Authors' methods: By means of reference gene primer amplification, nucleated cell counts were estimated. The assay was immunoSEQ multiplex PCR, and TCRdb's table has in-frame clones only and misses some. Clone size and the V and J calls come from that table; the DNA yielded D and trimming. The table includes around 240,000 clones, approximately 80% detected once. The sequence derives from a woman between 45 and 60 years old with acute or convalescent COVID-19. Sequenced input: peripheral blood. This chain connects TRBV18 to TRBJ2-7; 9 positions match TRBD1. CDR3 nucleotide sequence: TGTGCCAGCTCACCACCCGGGACAGGGCCGGGCGAGCAGTACTTC. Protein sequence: CASSPPGTGPGEQYF.